The 17 T cell receptor beta chains presented below share a single source sample, sequenced in a study of blood T cell repertoires in COVID-19. Repertoires were generated with immunoSEQ multiplex PCR, while TCRdb's copy carries only in-frame clones and drops some. The repertoire includes tens of thousands of clones, 70% to 90% of them detected once, and around 1.3% sits in the top ten. The sequenced sample was peripheral blood. Source of these receptors: a human donor in a cohort sampled during active COVID-19.

This chain uses TRBV29-1 with TRBJ1-1, with 9 positions matching TRBD1. With V trimmed by 6 bases and J by 0 bases, 2 bases remained unmatched. Germline CDR1 reads SQVTM; CDR2 reads ANQGSEA. The CDR3 runs 13 residues. For the CDR3, the DNA is TGCAGCGTGGACAGGGGCGTGAACACTGAAGCTTTCTTT. Its translation is CSVDRGVNTEAFF.

The rearrangement joins TRBV3-1 (or the pseudogene TRBV3-2) to TRBJ1-3; no clear D. Between the trimmed V and J ends, which lost 0 bases and 2 bases, there was a span of 8 bases. The CDR3 consists of 15 residues. The germline V gene encodes CDR1 LGHDT and CDR2 YNNKEL (reference sequence). The CDR3 DNA is TGTGCCAGCAGCCAAGACCAGGTCGCTGGAAACACCATATATTTT. Translation: CASSQDQVAGNTIYF.

The genes are TRBV29-1 and TRBJ2-5; 8 positions agree with TRBD2. The V gene end was trimmed by 4 bases and the J gene end by 2 bases; junction bases not matched to a gene: 3. Germline V CDR1 and CDR2: SQVTM, ANQGSEA. The CDR3 length is 13 residues. CDR3: CSVASGLQETQYF. CDR3 coding DNA: TGCAGCGTTGCTAGCGGGTTGCAAGAGACCCAGTACTTC.

The rearrangement joins TRBV6-1 to TRBJ1-5, with 9 positions matching TRBD1. This CDR3 spans 16 amino acids. Germline-derived CDR1 and CDR2 are MNHNS and SASEGT. With V trimmed by 0 bases and J by 7 bases, 7 bases remained unmatched. The CDR3: CASSEAGTGFGQPQHF. The CDR3 DNA is TGTGCCAGCAGTGAAGCGGGGACAGGGTTTGGACAGCCCCAGCATTTT.

The V and J genes are TRBV3-1 (or the pseudogene TRBV3-2) and TRBJ2-3; perhaps TRBD2 as D (5 bases). The V gene's germline CDR1 is LGHDT and CDR2 YNNKEL (reference sequence). V was clipped by 3 bases and J by 3 bases, with 16 bases between them. CDR3 length equals 16 residues. For the CDR3, the DNA is TGTGCCAGCAGCCAGAGGACTTTTTCAAGGACAGATACGCAGTATTTT. Residues: CASSQRTFSRTDTQYF.

The chain carries TRBV5-8 and TRBJ2-7, with 7 bases that match TRBD1. J gave up 7 bases and V 4 bases, and 17 bases lay outside the gene matches. The CDR3 is 16 residues long. CDR1 SGHTS and CDR2 YDEGEE come from the germline V gene. CDR3: CASSTGRTGRVEEQYF. DNA of the CDR3: TGTGCCAGCAGCACCGGGCGGACAGGAAGGGTCGAAGAGCAGTACTTC.

The rearrangement uses TRBV10-2 and TRBJ1-4; possibly TRBD1 for D (5 bases). Trimming took off 4 bases at V and 3 bases at J, with 9 bases between the two ends. The CDR3 runs 14 residues. Germline V gene sequence: CDR1 WSHSY, CDR2 SAAADI. DNA for the CDR3: TGCGCCAGCAGTGCGTGGGGCCCTAATGAAAAACTGTTTTTT. It encodes CASSAWGPNEKLFF.

The rearrangement links TRBV12-3 or TRBV12-4 to TRBJ2-7; 14 nucleotides align to TRBD2. J was trimmed by 12 bases and V by 6 bases; bases with no gene match: 7. This CDR3 is built from 13 residues. CDR3 DNA: TGTGCCAGCAGCTACGGGACTAGCGGGAGCACGTACTTC. It yields the protein CASSYGTSGSTYF.

The chain combines TRBV6-1 with TRBJ2-3; 9 bases fit TRBD2. This CDR3 spans 17 amino acids. Trimming took 3 bases from V and 1 from J; bases not matched to a gene: 8. CDR1 MNHNS and CDR2 SASEGT come from the germline V gene. This CDR3 is CASSDGRWTSGTDTQYF. The DNA of the CDR3 is TGTGCCAGCAGTGATGGTCGTTGGACTAGCGGCACAGATACGCAGTATTTT.

The V call is TRBV6-2 or TRBV6-3, the J call TRBJ2-1; 8 bases agree with TRBD2. With V trimmed by 0 bases and J by 8 bases, 12 bases remained unmatched. CDR1 and CDR2 (germline): MNHEY, SVGEGT. The CDR3 length is 17 residues. CDR3 in DNA: TGTGCCAGCAGTTACTCCCAATACGGGAGGGCGGAGGATGAGCAGTTCTTC. As protein: CASSYSQYGRAEDEQFF.

V gene TRBV10-3 combines with J gene TRBJ2-1, with 10 positions matching TRBD2. With 10 bases clipped from V and 1 base from J, the junction kept 4 bases outside the gene matches. Per the germline V gene, CDR1 is ENHRY and CDR2 is SYGVKD. The CDR3 contains 14 residues. The CDR3 region has the DNA TGTGCCACCAGCGGGAGGGGGTCCTACAATGAGCAGTTCTTC. Translation: CATSGRGSYNEQFF.

The chain employs TRBV12-5 and TRBJ2-1; TRBD1 is a possible D gene (5 bases). Germline CDR1 LGHNT, CDR2 FRNRAP. CDR3 size: 15 residues. V was pared by 5 bases and J by 8 bases, with 19 bases between. CDR3 DNA: TGTGCTAGTGGTCCGAACTTGGGAAGGGGCGATGAGCAGTTCTTC. It codes for CASGPNLGRGDEQFF.

The chain combines TRBV11-3 with TRBJ2-2, with D perhaps matching TRBD1 (6 bases). CDR1 SGHNT and CDR2 YENEEA come from the germline V gene. The CDR3 loop spans 15 amino acids. V was pared by 5 bases and J by 7 bases, with 17 bases between. This CDR3 reads CASSAIPGADGELFF. The CDR3 DNA sequence: TGTGCCAGCAGCGCGATACCAGGGGCCGACGGGGAGCTGTTTTTT.

V and J are TRBV12-3 or TRBV12-4 and TRBJ2-1; 9 positions agree with TRBD1. V shed 6 bases and J 12 bases; nucleotides not matched to a gene: 9. The CDR3 extends over 13 amino acids. CDR3 residues: CASSLAQGQGQFF. Written as DNA, the CDR3 is TGTGCCAGCAGCCTTGCCCAGGGACAGGGGCAGTTCTTC.

This rearrangement joins TRBV9 to TRBJ1-3, with TRBD1 identical over 8 bases. The CDR3 sequence is 15 residues long. Germline-derived CDR1 and CDR2 are SGDLS and YYNGEE. Trimming cost V 4 bases and J 0 bases; bases outside gene matches: 3. CDR3 DNA sequence: TGTGCCAGCAGCCCCGGACAGGGCTCTGGAAACACCATATATTTT. It translates to CASSPGQGSGNTIYF.

To note about this clone: The identical CDR3 is also encoded by other nucleotide sequences in the sample. The chain combines TRBV29-1 with TRBJ1-1; D call uncertain. Trimming stripped 7 bases from V and 5 bases from J, with 17 bases between. Per the germline V gene, CDR1 is SQVTM and CDR2 is ANQGSEA. The CDR3 length is 13 residues. As DNA, the CDR3 is TGCAGCGAGCTAGACCACTCGGGAACTGAAGCTTTCTTT. Its protein product is CSELDHSGTEAFF. The variable domain in full, with the rest retrieved from reference TRBV29-1 and TRBJ1-1, is SAVISQKPSRDICQRGTSLTIQCQVDSQVTMMFWYRQQPGQSLTLIATANQGSEATYESGFVIDKFPISRPNLTFSTLTVSNMSPEDSSIYLCSELDHSGTEAFFGQGTRLTVV.

The J gene is TRBJ1-1, the V gene TRBV9, with D hard to call. The germline V gene encodes CDR1 SGDLS and CDR2 YYNGEE. The CDR3 is 13 residues long. The V and J ends lost 0 bases and 3 bases respectively, with 6 bases between them. DNA of the CDR3: TGTGCCAGCAGCGTAGGGCTTCACACTGAAGCTTTCTTT. Its translation: CASSVGLHTEAFF.